These 32 T cell receptor beta chains share one sample of origin, sequenced in a study of human T cells and chemical hapten exposure. TCRdb redid the calling of the RACE reads with MiXCR, one entry per CDR3 protein. The sample has some 81,000 distinct CDR3 sequences; around 10% are singletons. Indicated time point: patch test 2, 6 weeks after DPC sensitization. Treatment given: therapeutic diphenylcyclopropenone sensitization with weekly scalp DPC. The material was whole blood, obtained in connection with sensitization to the hapten diphenylcyclopropenone (DPC). Receptors originate from a man younger than 30 with alopecia areata. Some clones in this sample may be carry-over from other donors' samples.

This clonotype was seen a few times. CDR3 DNA: TGTGCCAGCAGTGACTTAAGCGGGGGAGTAGATACGCAGTATTTT. Translated: CASSDLSGGVDTQYF. The chain recombines TRBV6-4 with TRBJ2-3, with 8 bases identical to TRBD2. The CDR3 extends over 15 amino acids. CDR1 is MRHNA and CDR2 is SNTAGT in the germline V gene. Trimming removed 1 base from V and 5 bases from J; junction bases left unmatched: 5.

The V call is TRBV20-1, the J call TRBJ2-7; 12 bases line up with TRBD2. Germline CDR1 DFQATT, CDR2 SNEGSKA (reference sequence). V was pared by 0 bases and J by 0 bases, with 12 bases of the junction left unmatched. The CDR3 totals 19 residues. This chain's CDR3 is CSAREPLGKTSGSSYEQYF. The CDR3 DNA reads as TGCAGTGCTAGAGAACCCCTCGGGAAGACTAGCGGGAGCTCCTACGAGCAGTACTTC.

This clonotype has ten or more counts. The CDR3 sequence: CASRRSEKLFF. CDR3 in DNA: TGTGCCAGCAGACGCAGCGAAAAACTGTTTTTT. J is TRBJ1-4 and V is TRBV11-2, with unresolved D. The V gene's germline CDR1 is SGHAT and CDR2 FQNNGV. The CDR3 covers 11 residues. Trimming stripped 6 bases from V and 8 bases from J, with 7 bases between.

This chain joins TRBV19 and TRBJ2-5; TRBD1 matches 11 bases. CDR3 length: 15 residues. V shed 5 bases, J shed 5 bases, and the junction held 7 bases outside the gene matches. Per the germline V gene, CDR1 is LNHDA and CDR2 is SQIVND (reference sequence). The CDR3 region is CASSADRGQEETQYF. The CDR3 DNA follows: TGTGCCAGTAGTGCGGACAGGGGGCAGGAGGAGACCCAGTACTTC.

This sequence joins TRBV7-2 and TRBJ1-1; D is unresolved. CDR3 length: 13 amino acids. Per the germline V gene, CDR1 is SGHTA and CDR2 is FQGNSA. The V end lost 4 bases, the J end lost 0 bases, and 6 bases lay between the germline ends. The CDR3 protein is CASSYNLNTEAFF. The CDR3 coding sequence is TGTGCCAGCAGCTACAACCTGAACACTGAAGCTTTCTTT.

The sample holds a few counts of this clonotype. The chain is built from TRBV18 and TRBJ1-3, with D hard to call. Trimming removed 0 bases from V and 0 bases from J, with 9 bases in between. This CDR3 comprises 16 residues. CDR1 and CDR2 from the germline V gene are KGHSH and LQKENI. The CDR3 sequence: CASSPPYRSSGNTIYF. CDR3 sequence (DNA): TGTGCCAGCTCACCACCGTACCGAAGCTCTGGAAACACCATATATTTT.

This clonotype was detected ten times or more. The chain combines TRBV7-2 with TRBJ1-5; TRBD1 is a possible D gene (5 bases). Germline V gives CDR1 SGHTA, CDR2 FQGNSA. V was cut by 1 base and J by 11 bases, with 12 bases left in between. The CDR3 is made up of 13 amino acids. CDR3 bases: TGTGCCAGCAGCTTAGGGGCTACAGGTTCCCAGCATTTT. Translating it yields CASSLGATGSQHF.

The chain couples TRBV4-1 to TRBJ1-2; D might be TRBD1 (5 bases). Looked up from germline, CDR1 is MGHRA and CDR2 is YSYEKL. The germline V and J ends were trimmed by 0 bases and 4 bases, with 6 bases remaining between them. This CDR3 is 13 amino acids long. The CDR3 DNA follows: TGCGCCAGCAGCCAAGAGGGGACCTATGGCTACACCTTC. It yields the protein CASSQEGTYGYTF.

Comment on this clonotype: The junction does not match germline at one end; this may be a read error. The CDR3 DNA reads as TGTGCCAGCATTAATAGGAACAAGGGTCCGGGGGTCTTC. Its translation is CASINRNKGPGVF. The genes are TRBV12-3 or TRBV12-4 and TRBJ2-5, with D possibly matching TRBD2 (6 bases). The CDR3 spans 13 residues.

DNA of the CDR3: TGTGCCAGCAGCCCGTCGGAACAGACCTACGAGCAGTACTTC. Its translation: CASSPSEQTYEQYF. This chain uses TRBV5-6 with TRBJ2-7, with D unclear. From germline, CDR1 is SGHDT and CDR2 YYEEEE. The CDR3 contains 14 residues. Trimming removed 4 bases from V and 2 bases from J, with 13 bases in between.

This chain joins TRBV7-9 and TRBJ2-5, with TRBD1 matching 7 bases. CDR1 and CDR2 (germline): SEHNR, FQNEAQ (reference sequence). Trimming removed 5 bases from V and 5 bases from J; junction bases left unmatched: 8. The CDR3 runs to 14 residues. CDR3 nucleotide sequence: TGTGCCAGCAGCCAAAGACAGGGTGGTGAGACCCAGTACTTC. This gives the protein CASSQRQGGETQYF. Together with reference TRBV7-9 and TRBJ2-5, the CDR3 gives the full variable domain: DTGVSQNPRHKITKRGQNVTFRCDPISEHNRLYWYRQTLGQGPEFLTYFQNEAQLEKSRLLSDRFSAERPKGSFSTLEIQRTEQGDSAMYLCASSQRQGGETQYFGPGTRLLVL.

This clonotype was detected many times. The chain recombines TRBV7-9 with TRBJ1-6; the D gene is possibly TRBD1 (5 bases). The germline V gene encodes CDR1 SEHNR and CDR2 FQNEAQ (reference sequence). The CDR3 consists of 16 residues. V was clipped by 3 bases and J by 9 bases, with 18 bases between them. The CDR3 nucleotides are TGTGCCAGCAGCTTGCGAGGGGCGCAGGGCGCTTCACCCCTCCACTTT. This translates into CASSLRGAQGASPLHF.

This clonotype came up many times. The CDR3: CASSSQQGAGAGELFF. The CDR3 nucleotides are TGTGCCAGCAGCTCACAACAGGGGGCGGGCGCCGGGGAGCTGTTTTTT. The chain carries TRBV7-2 and TRBJ2-2, with 9 bases lining up with TRBD1. In germline, CDR1 is SGHTA, CDR2 FQGNSA. The V and J ends lost 4 bases and 6 bases, in that order; junction bases with no gene match: 9. The CDR3 has 16 residues.

Many counts were recorded for this clonotype. The chain links TRBV11-2 to TRBJ1-4, with D tentatively TRBD1 (5 bases). The ends were cut back, 1 base at V and 8 bases at J, with 14 bases in the middle. The CDR3 is 15 amino acids. Germline V lookup: CDR1 SGHAT, CDR2 FQNNGV. CDR3 bases: TGTGCCAGCAGCTTAGGGGCAGGGAAGGAAGAAAAACTGTTTTTT. It specifies CASSLGAGKEEKLFF. The full variable domain, with the rest looked up from reference TRBV11-2 and TRBJ1-4, is EAGVAQSPRYKIIEKRQSVAFWCNPISGHATLYWYQQILGQGPKLLIQFQNNGVVDDSQLPKDRFSAERLKGVDSTLKIQPAKLEDSAVYLCASSLGAGKEEKLFFGSGTQLSVL.

This clonotype was seen many times. The chain links TRBV12-3 or TRBV12-4 to TRBJ2-7, with D possibly matching TRBD1 (6 bases). This CDR3 has 14 amino acids. The V gene lost 2 bases and the J gene lost 1 base, with 9 bases spanning the gap. CDR3 amino acids: CASSLRTASYEQYF. The CDR3 coding sequence is TGTGCCAGCAGTTTAAGGACAGCGTCCTACGAGCAGTACTTC.

This clonotype was detected a few times. The chain has TRBV6-2 or TRBV6-3 and TRBJ1-1, with D unclear. Germline V CDR1 and CDR2: MNHEY, SVGEGT. V was trimmed by 4 bases and J by 5 bases, leaving 14 bases between them. This CDR3 is 14 amino acids long. CDR3 DNA sequence: TGTGCCAGCAGTTTCCGGACCCGAGGGACTGAAGCTTTCTTT. This codes for CASSFRTRGTEAFF.

The chain couples TRBV7-2 to TRBJ1-3; tentatively, D is TRBD1 (6 bases). V lost 5 bases and J lost 2, with 10 bases in between. In germline, CDR1 is SGHTA, CDR2 FQGNSA. The CDR3 is made up of 14 amino acids. Written as DNA, the CDR3 is TGTGCCAGCAGCCTCCAGGGGCCTGGAAACACCATATATTTT. It translates to CASSLQGPGNTIYF.

The rearrangement uses TRBV29-1 and TRBJ1-2; the D gene is possibly TRBD1 (5 bases). Germline V lookup: CDR1 SQVTM, CDR2 ANQGSEA. CDR3 size: 11 residues. With 2 bases removed from V and 7 bases from J, the gap between germline ends came to 8 bases. CDR3: CSVEQGPGYTF. For the CDR3, the DNA is TGCAGCGTTGAACAGGGACCTGGCTACACCTTC.

Only a few counts were recorded for this clonotype. The V and J genes are TRBV9 and TRBJ1-1; D not resolved. This CDR3 has 12 amino acids. V dropped 4 bases and J dropped 0 bases, with 4 bases sitting between them. The germline gives CDR1 SGDLS, CDR2 YYNGEE. CDR3 sequence: CASSTLNTEAFF. The CDR3 DNA follows: TGTGCCAGCAGCACACTGAACACTGAAGCTTTCTTT.

This clonotype was seen at least ten times. V usage is TRBV4-2 and J usage is TRBJ1-5; D call uncertain. The CDR3 is 13 amino acids. Germline values: CDR1 LGHNA, CDR2 YNFKEQ. V lost 3 bases, J lost 5 bases, and 8 bases lay in between. CDR3 amino acids: CASSQGGYQPQHF. In DNA form, the CDR3 reads TGTGCCAGCAGCCAGGGCGGTTATCAGCCCCAGCATTTT.

This clonotype was recorded a few times. The rearrangement uses TRBV7-3 and TRBJ2-3; D is ambiguous. The germline CDR1 and CDR2 sequences are SGHTA and FQGTGA. V was cut by 3 bases and J by 0 bases, with 10 bases left in between. The CDR3 has 15 amino acids. CDR3 nucleotides: TGTGCCAGCAGCTTTAATGGGCTAAGCACAGATACGCAGTATTTT. Its protein product is CASSFNGLSTDTQYF.

The chain employs TRBV19 and TRBJ2-1; 8 positions agree with TRBD1. Germline V CDR1 and CDR2: LNHDA, SQIVND (reference sequence). With 4 bases clipped from V and 3 bases from J, the junction kept 5 bases outside the gene matches. CDR3 size: 15 residues. In DNA form, the CDR3 reads TGTGCCAGTAGTAAAACAGGGGGTTACTACAATGAGCAGTTCTTC. This sequence encodes CASSKTGGYYNEQFF.

This clonotype occurred many times. The chain is built from TRBV7-9 and TRBJ2-3; 10 nucleotides match TRBD2. J was trimmed by 4 bases and V by 5 bases; bases with no gene match: 21. The CDR3 has 20 amino acids. CDR1 is SEHNR, CDR2 FQNEAQ, per germline (reference sequence). CDR3 coding DNA: TGTGCCAGCAGCAGAGCTCCCGGGCGGCTCACTAGCGGGGAGGCAGATACGCAGTATTTT. It specifies CASSRAPGRLTSGEADTQYF.

This clonotype came up a few times. For the CDR3, the DNA is TGCGCCAGCAGCCAAGCCAACACAGGGGGACTTTCTGGGGCCAACGTCCTGACTTTC. As protein: CASSQANTGGLSGANVLTF. This chain joins TRBV4-1 and TRBJ2-6, with 8 bases that match TRBD1. The germline CDR1 and CDR2 sequences are MGHRA and YSYEKL. The ends lost 1 base at V and 1 base at J; junction bases unmatched: 9. This CDR3 has 19 amino acids.

The chain is built from TRBV25-1 and TRBJ2-6; D is uncertain. The V and J ends lost 3 bases and 0 bases respectively, with 6 bases between them. Germline lookup yields CDR1 MGHDK and CDR2 SYGVNS. The CDR3 spans 15 residues. The CDR3 nucleotides are TGTGCCAGCAGTGAGCACACCTCTGGGGCCAACGTCCTGACTTTC. This encodes CASSEHTSGANVLTF.

This clonotype was seen ten or more times. V usage is TRBV25-1 and J usage is TRBJ2-7, with TRBD1 matching over 12 bases. The CDR3 is made up of 15 amino acids. Germline CDR1 reads MGHDK; CDR2 reads SYGVNS. V shed 1 base and J 8 bases; nucleotides not matched to a gene: 6. The CDR3 DNA follows: TGTGCCAGCAGTGAATGGGGACAGGGGGCCTCCCAGCAGTACTTC. It translates to CASSEWGQGASQQYF.

This clonotype came up many times. The CDR3, as DNA: TGTGCCACCAGCAGCCCGGCAGGGAACACTGAAGCTTTCTTT. Its protein product is CATSSPAGNTEAFF. The rearrangement joins TRBV15 to TRBJ1-1; D unclear. Germline loops: CDR1 LNHNV, CDR2 YYDKDF (reference sequence). This CDR3 is built from 14 residues. Trimming cost V 3 bases and J 1 base, with 9 bases left between them.

J is TRBJ2-3 and V is TRBV9; weak D call: TRBD2 (5 bases). V lost 4 bases and J 14 bases, leaving 17 bases between the germline ends. This CDR3 comprises 12 residues. The germline V gene has CDR1 SGDLS and CDR2 YYNGEE. The CDR3 coding sequence is TGTGCCAGCAGCCTACGGGGTTCCGCCCTGTATTTT. This gives the protein CASSLRGSALYF.

The V call is TRBV7-3, the J call TRBJ1-1; a weak D match, TRBD1 (5 bases). Trimming removed 5 bases from V and 3 bases from J, with 16 bases in between. Per germline, CDR1 SGHTA and CDR2 FQGTGA. The CDR3 is made up of 15 amino acids. CDR3 in DNA: TGTGCCAGCAGCCCCCTCGGACACGAGGACACTGAAGCTTTCTTT. This sequence encodes CASSPLGHEDTEAFF.

This clonotype was counted ten times or more. This rearrangement joins TRBV28 to TRBJ2-1; possibly TRBD1 for D (7 bases). The germline V and J ends were trimmed by 3 bases and 9 bases, with 18 bases remaining between them. Germline lookup yields CDR1 MDHEN and CDR2 SYDVKM. The CDR3 sequence is 15 residues long. Here the CDR3 reads CASSFQGQGGGEQFF. The DNA of the CDR3 is TGTGCCAGCAGTTTCCAGGGGCAGGGGGGAGGTGAGCAGTTCTTC. Full variable domain (outside the CDR3, taken from reference TRBV28 and TRBJ2-1): DVKVTQSSRYLVKRTGEKVFLECVQDMDHENMFWYRQDPGLGLRLIYFSYDVKMKEKGDIPEGYSVSREKKERFSLILESASTNQTSMYLCASSFQGQGGGEQFFGPGTRLTVL.

The chain links TRBV29-1 to TRBJ2-5, with 7 bases fitting TRBD1. V was pared by 4 bases and J by 3 bases, with 2 bases of the junction left unmatched. The V gene's germline CDR1 is SQVTM and CDR2 ANQGSEA. The CDR3 is 12 residues long. Here the CDR3 DNA reads TGCAGCGTTGGACAGGGAGAAGAGACCCAGTACTTC. This translates into CSVGQGEETQYF.

The chain links TRBV7-3 to TRBJ1-2; D unresolved. Between the trimmed V and J ends, which lost 5 bases and 1 base, there was a span of 20 bases. The CDR3 totals 17 residues. CDR1 is SGHTA, CDR2 FQGTGA, per germline. The CDR3 sequence: CASSDAPVLLFNYGYTF. The CDR3 bases are TGTGCCAGCAGCGACGCCCCGGTCCTTTTATTTAACTATGGCTACACCTTC.